Each of the 28 T cell receptor beta chains below was sequenced from the same sample in a study of T-cell reconstitution after alpha-beta-depleted transplantation in children. The library targeted TCRbeta and was prepared with unique molecular identifiers. MiXCR was run by TCRdb on the PCR reads, yielding one entry per CDR3 protein. The sample records 480,000 or so distinct CDR3 sequences, over 9.5% being singletons. The starting material was PBMCs, obtained before TCRalphabeta/CD19-depleted stem cell transplant. These receptors originate from a child between 2 and 9 years old with inherited bone marrow failure, due to receive a stem cell transplant.

This clonotype was picked up many times. This rearrangement joins TRBV12-3 or TRBV12-4 to TRBJ1-2, with D possibly being TRBD1 (5 bases). The CDR3 is 14 residues long. V lost 1 base, J lost 4 bases, and 10 bases lay in between. The CDR3 bases are TGTGCCAGCAGTTTAGAACATGGGGCCTATGGCTACACCTTC. Residues: CASSLEHGAYGYTF.

This clonotype was observed at least ten times. V gene TRBV28 combines with J gene TRBJ2-5, with 9 bases aligning to TRBD2. Per the germline V gene, CDR1 is MDHEN and CDR2 is SYDVKM. V dropped 7 bases and J dropped 2; count of bases not matched to a gene: 8. The CDR3 consists of 15 residues. Here the CDR3 reads CASTGALAGQETQYF. CDR3 DNA sequence: TGTGCCAGCACGGGGGCGCTAGCGGGACAAGAGACCCAGTACTTC.

With respect to this clonotype: A much larger clone is a single base away; this may be a read error. V gene TRBV12-3 or TRBV12-4 combines with J gene TRBJ2-4; D unclear. The CDR3 spans 14 residues. Trimming left V 6 bases short and J 2 bases short, with 11 bases between. As DNA, the CDR3 is TGTGCCAGCAGCCTCCAGGCGTCCAAAAACATTCAGTACTTC. Encoded protein: CASSLQASKNIQYF.

The sample holds many counts of this clonotype. V and J are TRBV15 and TRBJ2-1, with 12 bases that match TRBD2. CDR3 length: 15 amino acids. Germline-derived CDR1 and CDR2 are LNHNV and YYDKDF (reference sequence). V shed 4 bases and J 12 bases; nucleotides not matched to a gene: 10. The CDR3: CATSIGTSGRIGQFF. CDR3 coding DNA: TGTGCCACCAGCATCGGGACTAGCGGGCGGATCGGGCAGTTCTTC.

In this sample, this clonotype turned up many times. The rearrangement links TRBV7-2 to TRBJ1-1; D call uncertain. V dropped 5 bases and J dropped 5 bases, with 18 bases sitting between them. The CDR3 length is 15 residues. Germline CDR1 SGHTA, CDR2 FQGNSA. CDR3 residues: CASSKRWLWETEAFF. Written as DNA, the CDR3 is TGTGCCAGCAGCAAGAGGTGGCTCTGGGAAACTGAAGCTTTCTTT.

This clonotype was observed many times. V usage is TRBV12-3 or TRBV12-4 and J usage is TRBJ1-6; no clear D gene. The CDR3 is made up of 14 amino acids. The germline V and J ends were trimmed by 1 base and 10 bases, with 11 bases remaining between them. The CDR3: CASSLGEVWSPLHF. The CDR3 nucleotides are TGTGCCAGCAGTTTAGGAGAAGTTTGGTCACCCCTCCACTTT.

There are a few counts of this clonotype. This chain uses TRBV4-3 with TRBJ2-1; 10 nucleotides match TRBD2. The V gene end was trimmed by 1 base and the J gene end by 4 bases; junction bases not matched to a gene: 7. This CDR3 contains 17 residues. Germline V gives CDR1 LGHNA, CDR2 YSLEER. This chain's CDR3 is CASSQAGSGRPYNEQFF. In DNA form, the CDR3 reads TGCGCCAGCAGCCAAGCAGGTAGCGGGAGGCCTTACAATGAGCAGTTCTTC.

The chain links TRBV7-2 to TRBJ2-3; D uncertain. Germline-derived CDR1 and CDR2 are SGHTA and FQGNSA. With 4 bases removed from V and 3 bases from J, the gap between germline ends came to 14 bases. CDR3 length: 15 amino acids. CDR3 protein: CASSSLRLMTDTQYF. The CDR3 DNA reads TGTGCCAGCAGCTCCCTGAGGCTAATGACAGATACGCAGTATTTT.

This clonotype has a handful of counts. This sequence joins TRBV5-1 and TRBJ2-2; 9 nucleotides match TRBD2. This CDR3 comprises 18 residues. The germline gives CDR1 SGHRS, CDR2 YFSETQ. Germline trimming cut 3 bases from V and 5 bases from J; bases unmatched to any gene: 14. The CDR3 region is CASSYPGVVAGVTGELFF. CDR3 nucleotide sequence: TGCGCCAGCAGCTACCCGGGAGTGGTAGCGGGAGTTACCGGGGAGCTGTTTTTT.

This clonotype was observed many times. The rearrangement links TRBV11-2 to TRBJ2-4; D is perhaps TRBD1 (6 bases). Germline V gives CDR1 SGHAT, CDR2 FQNNGV. This CDR3 has 16 residues. The ends were cut back, 5 bases at V and 6 bases at J, with 20 bases in the middle. CDR3 DNA sequence: TGTGCCAGCAGCCCAGGGGTCGGCAGGGGAAGAAACATTCAGTACTTC. The encoded protein is CASSPGVGRGRNIQYF.

This clonotype was observed a handful of times. The J gene is TRBJ2-7, the V gene TRBV3-1, with TRBD1 matching over 10 bases. Germline V lookup: CDR1 LGHDT, CDR2 YNNKEL (reference sequence). This CDR3 is 17 amino acids long. V dropped 1 base and J dropped 3; count of bases not matched to a gene: 9. The CDR3: CASSQVWIGQGGYEQYF. The DNA for the CDR3 is TGTGCCAGCAGCCAAGTGTGGATCGGACAGGGGGGCTACGAGCAGTACTTC.

This clonotype was detected many times. The chain has TRBV7-2 and TRBJ2-1, with 8 bases identical to TRBD2. The CDR3 has 14 residues. Germline V CDR1 and CDR2: SGHTA, FQGNSA. With V trimmed by 8 bases and J by 8 bases, 11 bases remained unmatched. This CDR3 is CASPTGRGNHEQFF. As DNA, the CDR3 is TGTGCCAGCCCCACCGGGAGGGGGAACCATGAGCAGTTCTTC.

This clonotype was counted at least ten times. The chain links TRBV2 to TRBJ2-3; 11 nucleotides match TRBD1. V was pared by 9 bases and J by 1 base, with 3 bases of the junction left unmatched. CDR1 is SNHLY and CDR2 is FYNNEI in the germline V gene. This CDR3 contains 14 residues. The CDR3, as DNA: TGTGCCAGGGGACAGGGGGATCGCACAGATACGCAGTATTTT. This codes for CARGQGDRTDTQYF. The full variable domain, its missing parts supplied by reference TRBV2 and TRBJ2-3, is EPEVTQTPSHQVTQMGQEVILRCVPISNHLYFYWYRQILGQKVEFLVSFYNNEISEKSEIFDDQFSVERPDGSNFTLKIRSTKLEDSAMYFCARGQGDRTDTQYFGPGTRLTVL.

This clonotype occurred many times. V and J are TRBV28 and TRBJ2-3; 10 bases line up with TRBD1. J lost 2 bases, V lost 4 bases, and 3 bases had no gene match. Germline CDR1 MDHEN, CDR2 SYDVKM. The CDR3 consists of 15 residues. This chain's CDR3 is CASSWTGGYTDTQYF. CDR3 DNA: TGTGCCAGCAGTTGGACAGGGGGGTACACAGATACGCAGTATTTT. Looking up the rest from reference TRBV28 and TRBJ2-3 gives the full variable domain: DVKVTQSSRYLVKRTGEKVFLECVQDMDHENMFWYRQDPGLGLRLIYFSYDVKMKEKGDIPEGYSVSREKKERFSLILESASTNQTSMYLCASSWTGGYTDTQYFGPGTRLTVL.

Many counts were recorded for this clonotype. The chain links TRBV5-6 to TRBJ1-2; no definite D call. The germline CDR1 and CDR2 sequences are SGHDT and YYEEEE. The CDR3 loop spans 13 amino acids. Trimming took 3 bases from V and 5 from J, leaving 11 bases between them. CDR3 nucleotides: TGTGCCAGCAGCTCGGATCACCTTTATGGCTACACCTTC. Its protein product is CASSSDHLYGYTF.

This clonotype occurred a few times. The chain links TRBV5-1 to TRBJ1-3, with D unresolved. Germline V gene sequence: CDR1 SGHRS, CDR2 YFSETQ. The CDR3 has 14 residues. V was pared by 5 bases and J by 1 base, with 10 bases between. CDR3 sequence: CASSPDLSGNTIYF. CDR3 nucleotides: TGCGCCAGCAGTCCGGACTTATCTGGAAACACCATATATTTT.

Many counts were recorded for this clonotype. V gene TRBV5-1 combines with J gene TRBJ1-2; D is ambiguous. This CDR3 contains 14 residues. Germline values: CDR1 SGHRS, CDR2 YFSETQ. V was shortened by 4 bases and J by 0 bases, with 10 bases between the two germline ends. This chain's CDR3 is CASSQEHANYGYTF. CDR3 bases: TGCGCCAGCAGCCAGGAACACGCTAACTATGGCTACACCTTC. The full variable domain, rest sourced from reference TRBV5-1 and TRBJ1-2, is KAGVTQTPRYLIKTRGQQVTLSCSPISGHRSVSWYQQTPGQGLQFLFEYFSETQRNKGNFPGRFSGRQFSNSRSEMNVSTLELGDSALYLCASSQEHANYGYTFGSGTRLTVV.

About this clonotype: Being one base from a much bigger clone, this may be a read error. V is TRBV4-2 and J is TRBJ2-7, with TRBD1 as a possible D gene (6 bases). This CDR3 region has 18 residues. CDR1 and CDR2 (germline): LGHNA, YNFKEQ. CDR3 bases: TGTGCCGGCAGCCAAGAAATCGAGGGGGTTACATCAGTCTACGAGCAGTACTTC. Residues: CAGSQEIEGVTSVYEQYF.

This clonotype was observed at least ten times. The V call is TRBV24-1, the J call TRBJ2-3, with D possibly being TRBD1 or TRBD2 (7 bases each). The V gene's germline CDR1 is KGHDR and CDR2 SFDVKD. The CDR3 consists of 17 residues. Trimming took 6 bases from V and 2 from J, leaving 20 bases between them. The chain's CDR3 is CATSTRPGGGPTDTQYF. As DNA, the CDR3 is TGTGCCACCAGTACCCGTCCAGGGGGGGGGCCCACAGATACGCAGTATTTT.

This clonotype appeared many times. The rearrangement links TRBV29-1 to TRBJ2-7; 7 bases line up with TRBD2. The V and J ends lost 7 bases and 2 bases, in that order; junction bases with no gene match: 20. The CDR3 extends over 17 amino acids. Germline V CDR1 and CDR2: SQVTM, ANQGSEA. DNA for the CDR3: TGCAGCGCCGTCTGGACAAGCCCGGCGGGGGTCACCTACGAGCAGTACTTC. Residues: CSAVWTSPAGVTYEQYF.

This clonotype was counted ten times or more. This chain uses TRBV28 with TRBJ2-1; perhaps TRBD2 as D (6 bases). Germline V gene data show CDR1 as MDHEN and CDR2 as SYDVKM. This CDR3 is 11 amino acids long. The V end lost 8 bases, the J end lost 5 bases, and 7 bases lay between the germline ends. The CDR3 sequence: CASGGNNEQFF. For the CDR3, the DNA is TGTGCCAGCGGGGGGAACAATGAGCAGTTCTTC.

This clonotype was picked up many times. This sequence joins TRBV2 and TRBJ2-1; TRBD1 aligns across 9 bases. Germline assignment: CDR1 SNHLY and CDR2 FYNNEI. There are 13 residues in the CDR3. V lost 7 bases, J lost 6 bases, and 4 bases stayed unmatched. The CDR3 region has the DNA TGTGCCAGCAACAGACAGGGGGGCAATGAGCAGTTCTTC. As protein: CASNRQGGNEQFF.

This clonotype occurred many times. The chain employs TRBV12-3 or TRBV12-4 and TRBJ1-3; D gene unclear. The CDR3 is 13 residues long. Trimming removed 5 bases from V and 4 bases from J, with 9 bases in between. This chain's CDR3 is CASSPSPGNTIYF. As DNA, the CDR3 is TGTGCCAGCAGTCCTTCCCCAGGAAACACCATATATTTT.

J is TRBJ1-2 and V is TRBV12-3 or TRBV12-4, with D uncertain. This CDR3 is built from 12 residues. V was cut by 3 bases and J by 4 bases, with 6 bases left in between. CDR3 nucleotides: TGTGCCAGCAGTTTTGAAGGCTATGGCTACACCTTC. The encoded protein is CASSFEGYGYTF.

The table lists this clonotype with a few counts. This chain joins TRBV19 and TRBJ2-4, with D maybe TRBD2 (5 bases). The germline V and J ends were trimmed by 7 bases and 6 bases, with 13 bases remaining between them. From germline, CDR1 is LNHDA and CDR2 SQIVND (reference sequence). This CDR3 is 13 amino acids long. The CDR3 coding sequence is TGTGCCAGTAAGGAGGACTCAGGAAACATTCAGTACTTC. Translating gives CASKEDSGNIQYF.

This clonotype was picked up many times. This chain uses TRBV4-1 with TRBJ1-1, with D possibly being TRBD1 (5 bases). The CDR3 loop spans 16 amino acids. Germline V lookup: CDR1 MGHRA, CDR2 YSYEKL. V lost 5 bases to trimming and J lost 1 base, with 17 bases between them. CDR3 sequence (DNA): TGCGCCAGCAGCGCAGTCGCGGGGCCTCCGAACACTGAAGCTTTCTTT. This encodes CASSAVAGPPNTEAFF.

This clonotype was found many times. The CDR3, as DNA: TGCAGTGCTAGAGGGTTCCAAGAGACCCAGTACTTC. Protein: CSARGFQETQYF. The chain recombines TRBV20-1 with TRBJ2-5; D is unclear. CDR3 size: 12 residues. In germline, CDR1 is DFQATT, CDR2 SNEGSKA (reference sequence). With 1 base removed from V and 1 base from J, the gap between germline ends came to 4 bases.

The sample holds a few counts of this clonotype. The chain recombines TRBV12-3 or TRBV12-4 with TRBJ2-2; 7 bases match TRBD2. This CDR3 has 14 residues. J lost 3 bases, V lost 5 bases, and 3 bases had no gene match. The CDR3 sequence is CASSPGGYTGELFF. For the CDR3, the DNA is TGTGCCAGCAGTCCCGGGGGGTACACCGGGGAGCTGTTTTTT.